The TCR beta chain described here comes from a study of cytomegalovirus exposure and HLA in healthy donors. Amplification used 60 Vbeta primers and 13 Jbeta primers. Some clones are missing from TCRdb's copy, which holds only in-frame ones; the method was immunoSEQ multiplex PCR. Of approximately 120,000 clones detected, about 74% appear once; the ten largest clones hold about 3%. The specimen sequenced was PBMCs. The clonotype was recovered from a man aged 25 to 40 in good health and CMV-seronegative.

CDR3 loop: CASSLDRGGETQYF. The CDR3 DNA sequence: TGTGCCAGCAGTTTAGACAGGGGAGGGGAGACCCAGTACTTC. The chain joins TRBV28 to TRBJ2-5; maybe TRBD1 (8 bases). The CDR3 runs to 14 residues. Germline V gene sequence: CDR1 MDHEN, CDR2 SYDVKM. The ends were cut back, 2 bases at V and 5 bases at J, with 12 bases in the middle.